These T cell receptor beta chains were read from a single sample in a study of long-term antiretroviral therapy in people with HIV. Measured with immunoSEQ multiplex PCR; TCRdb has only the in-frame clones, and not every one. The table lists about 17,000 clones, approximately 85% of them singletons. The sample in question was unsorted PBMCs, obtained at the start of antiretroviral therapy. The receptors stem from a man under 40 with HIV. The CDR3 runs from the conserved cysteine through the conserved F or W. D genes are given only for firm matches. Rows may omit the clone size; those that give it use once, few, many or a size class.

v_gene	abundance	d_gene	j_gene	CDR3nt	CDR3aa
TRBV14	.	.	TRBJ2-5	TGTGCCAGCAGCCAAATTATCCCGACAGCCGACCAAGAGACCCAGTACTTC	CASSQIIPTADQETQYF
TRBV30	.	.	TRBJ1-1	TGTGCCTCCGAGGAGGCTGAAGCTTTCTTT	CASEEAEAFF
TRBV5-1	.	.	TRBJ2-7	TGCGCCAGCAGCTTGGACAGCGCCTACGAGCAGTACTTC	CASSLDSAYEQYF
TRBV6-6	once	.	TRBJ2-3	TGTGCCAGCAGTTACGGGGTCGGGATGAGCACAGATACGCAGTATTTT	CASSYGVGMSTDTQYF
TRBV2	.	TRBD2	TRBJ2-2	TGTGCCAGCACCCAACTAGCGGGAGGGCCCGGGGAGCTGTTTTTT	CASTQLAGGPGELFF
TRBV5-8	.	.	TRBJ1-1	TGTGCCAGCAGCTTCACAGGGCAAAACACTGAAGCTTTCTTT	CASSFTGQNTEAFF
TRBV7-2	once	.	TRBJ1-2	TGTGCCAGCAGCTTAGCTCAGGACCTCTATGGCTACACCTTC	CASSLAQDLYGYTF
TRBV5-4	.	.	TRBJ2-3	TGTGCCAGCAGCCGGAAGGGTGATACGCAGTATTTT	CASSRKGDTQYF
TRBV7-9	once	.	TRBJ2-1	TGTGCCAGCAGCTTCACAGGGCGGCATGAGCAGTTCTTC	CASSFTGRHEQFF
TRBV9	.	TRBD2	TRBJ2-5	TGTGCCAGCAGCGTGACCCCTAGCGGTGGGGGGGAGACCCAGTACTTC	CASSVTPSGGGETQYF
TRBV2	.	TRBD1	TRBJ1-2	TGTGCCAGCAGCGAGGACAGGCCGGAAGGTGGCTACACCTTC	CASSEDRPEGGYTF
TRBV9	few	TRBD1	TRBJ2-7	TGTGCCAGCAGCGTAGGGACAGGGGAATACGAGCAGTACTTC	CASSVGTGEYEQYF
TRBV28	.	TRBD1	TRBJ1-2	TGTGCCACATCCCTCGGAGGGACAGGAGCCTATGGCTACACCTTC	CATSLGGTGAYGYTF
TRBV6-5	medium-sized	TRBD2	TRBJ2-4	TGTGCCAGCAGTATAGCGGGGGGCCCGAACATTCAGTACTTC	CASSIAGGPNIQYF
TRBV10-2	.	TRBD1	TRBJ1-1	TGCGCCAGCAGTAACACAGGGGGATCGAACACTGAAGCTTTCTTT	CASSNTGGSNTEAFF
TRBV6-4	medium-sized	TRBD2	TRBJ2-3	TGTGCCAGCAGTGACTCAACAGCGGGGCCGCAAGATACGCAGTATTTT	CASSDSTAGPQDTQYF
TRBV7-9	.	.	TRBJ2-7	TGTGCCAGCAGCTCTCATTCGGGGGGGACAGCCTCCTACGAGCAGTACTTC	CASSSHSGGTASYEQYF
TRBV7-6	medium-sized	.	TRBJ2-2	TGTGCCAGCAGCTTAGAAGAACACACCGGGGAGCTGTTTTTT	CASSLEEHTGELFF
TRBV5-5	.	TRBD2	TRBJ2-3	TGTGCCAGCAGCTCCGGGACTAGCGGGAGTGGGGATACGCAGTATTTT	CASSSGTSGSGDTQYF
TRBV5-3	.	TRBD1	TRBJ2-1	TGTGCCAGAAGCTTTAGTAGGGGGCGAATTATCGCTACTGGTCCCCATGAGCAGTTCTTC	CARSFSRGRIIATGPHEQFF
TRBV10-2	.	.	TRBJ1-2	TGCGCCAGCTACTCCCTATGGGATTGGCATGGCTACACCTTC	CASYSLWDWHGYTF
TRBV6-6	.	TRBD1	TRBJ2-3	TGTGCCAGCAGTACCTACAGGGGGCAGGTAGATACGCAGTATTTT	CASSTYRGQVDTQYF
TRBV28	.	TRBD1	TRBJ1-4	TGTGCCAGCAGTTCCGGGACAGGACCAAATGAAAAACTGTTTTTT	CASSSGTGPNEKLFF
TRBV5-1	.	.	TRBJ2-3	TGCGCCAGCAGCCTCGGGCCCAGCGTGGCGACAGATACGCAGTATTTT	CASSLGPSVATDTQYF
TRBV5-8	once	TRBD2	TRBJ2-5	TGTGCCAGCAGCTTAGGACTAGCGGCAGACCAAGAGACCCAGTACTTC	CASSLGLAADQETQYF
TRBV2	.	TRBD2	TRBJ2-2	TGTGCCAGCCAGGGACTAGCGGGGGCCTCCGGGGAGCTGTTTTTT	CASQGLAGASGELFF
TRBV29-1	.	TRBD2	TRBJ2-1	TGCAGCGTTCCGACTAGCGGGCGGTACAATGAGCAGTTCTTC	CSVPTSGRYNEQFF
TRBV7-9	few	.	TRBJ2-4	TGTGCCAGCAGCTCCGGACTGGCGGGGCTAGCCAAAAACATTCAGTACTTC	CASSSGLAGLAKNIQYF
TRBV19	.	.	TRBJ2-5	TGTGCCAGTAGTCCGGACACTTTCCAAGAGACCCAGTACTTC	CASSPDTFQETQYF
TRBV7-9	.	.	TRBJ2-7	TGTGTGCAGGGGTACCCCTACGAGCAGTACTTC	CVQGYPYEQYF
TRBV15	.	.	TRBJ2-3	TGTGCCACCAGCAGAGATATAATGGATACGCAGTATTTT	CATSRDIMDTQYF
TRBV11-3	.	TRBD2	TRBJ2-3	TGTGCCAGCAGCTTAGCGGGAGGGGCAGATACGCAGTATTTT	CASSLAGGADTQYF
TRBV27	.	.	TRBJ2-2	TGTGCCAGCAGTCCCTACAAGGGACCGAACACCGGGGAGCTGTTTTTT	CASSPYKGPNTGELFF
TRBV10-3	.	.	TRBJ2-5	TGTGCCATCAGTGAGTCATCGGGAGTGAGGCAGACCCAGTACTTC	CAISESSGVRQTQYF
TRBV6-5	.	.	TRBJ1-1	TGTGCCAGCAGCTCCCGAGCAGGGAGGGCTGAAGCTTTCTTT	CASSSRAGRAEAFF
TRBV5-1	.	.	TRBJ2-3	TGCGCCAGCAGCTTGGCGGGCGCAGATACGCAGTATTTT	CASSLAGADTQYF
TRBV19	.	TRBD2	TRBJ2-3	TGTGCCAGTAGTTTCTTAGCGGGAGCGGCAGATACGCAGTATTTT	CASSFLAGAADTQYF
TRBV5-1	.	.	TRBJ2-7	TGCGCCAGCAGCTTGTTGAGGTATGGAGACTACGAGCAGTACTTC	CASSLLRYGDYEQYF
TRBV28	.	.	TRBJ2-1	TGTGCCAGCTTAAATAGTATATCGACTGAGGAGCAGTTCTTC	CASLNSISTEEQFF
TRBV6-5	.	.	TRBJ2-3	TGTGCCAGCAGGAGTAGTAGCACAGATACGCAGTATTTT	CASRSSSTDTQYF
TRBV29-1	.	TRBD1	TRBJ2-7	TGCAGCGTCGAGGACAGGCCCTACGAGCAGTACTTC	CSVEDRPYEQYF
TRBV7-9	once	TRBD2	TRBJ2-1	TGTGCCAGCAGCTCCAGCGGGAGGCTCGACAATGAGCAGTTCTTC	CASSSSGRLDNEQFF
TRBV5-1	.	TRBD2	TRBJ2-7	TGCGCCAGCAGTCCGGGACTAGCGGGGGTCGCCTACGAGCAGTACTTC	CASSPGLAGVAYEQYF
TRBV20-1	.	.	TRBJ1-1	TGCAGTGCTCGCCTGGACACTGAAGCTTTCTTT	CSARLDTEAFF
TRBV6-6	.	TRBD1	TRBJ2-1	TGTGCCAGCAGTTACGATGGACAGGCTACCTACAATGAGCAGTTCTTC	CASSYDGQATYNEQFF
TRBV7-9	.	.	TRBJ1-2	TGTGCCAGCAGCTTCTTAGGTTCTGGCTACACCTTC	CASSFLGSGYTF
TRBV5-4	.	TRBD1	TRBJ1-2	TGTGCCAGCAGCGGGGACAGCTACTATGGCTACACCTTC	CASSGDSYYGYTF
TRBV7-9	.	TRBD1	TRBJ2-7	TGTGCCAGCAGCTCCGATGGGACAGGGGCGAGCGAGCAGTACTTC	CASSSDGTGASEQYF
TRBV27	.	.	TRBJ2-3	TGTGCCAGCCCTCGACCTAAAACGTCCGGACTCACAGATACGCAGTATTTT	CASPRPKTSGLTDTQYF